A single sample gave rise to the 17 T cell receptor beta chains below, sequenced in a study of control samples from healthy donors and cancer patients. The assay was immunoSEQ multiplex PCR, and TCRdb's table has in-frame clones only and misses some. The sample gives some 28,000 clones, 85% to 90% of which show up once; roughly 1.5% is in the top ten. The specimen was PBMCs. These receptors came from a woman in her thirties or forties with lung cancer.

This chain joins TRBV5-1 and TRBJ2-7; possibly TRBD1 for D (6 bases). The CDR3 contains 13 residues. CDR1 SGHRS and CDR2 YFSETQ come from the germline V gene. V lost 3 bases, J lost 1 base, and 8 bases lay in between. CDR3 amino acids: CASSWTASYEQYF. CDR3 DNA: TGCGCCAGCAGCTGGACAGCTTCCTACGAGCAGTACTTC.

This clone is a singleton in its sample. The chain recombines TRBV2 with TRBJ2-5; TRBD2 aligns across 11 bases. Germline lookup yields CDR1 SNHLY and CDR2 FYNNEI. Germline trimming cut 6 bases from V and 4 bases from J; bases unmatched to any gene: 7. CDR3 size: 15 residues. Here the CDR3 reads CASSLLAGVGETQYF. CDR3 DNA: TGTGCCAGCAGCCTACTAGCGGGGGTCGGAGAGACCCAGTACTTC.

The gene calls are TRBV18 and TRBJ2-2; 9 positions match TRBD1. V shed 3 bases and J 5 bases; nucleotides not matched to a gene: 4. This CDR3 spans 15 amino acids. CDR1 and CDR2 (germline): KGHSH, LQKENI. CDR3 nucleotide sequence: TGTGCCAGCTCACCTGTGGACAGGGGTACCGGGGAGCTGTTTTTT. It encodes CASSPVDRGTGELFF.

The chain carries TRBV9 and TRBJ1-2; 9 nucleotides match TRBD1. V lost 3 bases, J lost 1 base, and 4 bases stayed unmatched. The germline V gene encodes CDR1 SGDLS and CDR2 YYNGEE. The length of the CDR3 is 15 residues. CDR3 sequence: CASSAGTGINYGYTF. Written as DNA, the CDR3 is TGTGCCAGCAGCGCGGGGACAGGGATTAACTATGGCTACACCTTC.

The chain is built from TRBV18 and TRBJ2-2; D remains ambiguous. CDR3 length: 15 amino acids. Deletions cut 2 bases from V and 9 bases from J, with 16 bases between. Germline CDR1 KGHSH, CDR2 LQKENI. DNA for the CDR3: TGTGCCAGCTCACCAACAACGGCCGAGTGGCGGGAGCTGTTTTTT. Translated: CASSPTTAEWRELFF.

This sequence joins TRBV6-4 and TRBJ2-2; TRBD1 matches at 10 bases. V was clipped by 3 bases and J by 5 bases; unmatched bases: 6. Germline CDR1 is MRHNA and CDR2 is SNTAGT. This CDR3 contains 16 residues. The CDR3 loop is CASSEKPGQGTGELFF. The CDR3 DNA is TGTGCCAGCAGTGAAAAACCGGGACAGGGGACCGGGGAGCTGTTTTTT.

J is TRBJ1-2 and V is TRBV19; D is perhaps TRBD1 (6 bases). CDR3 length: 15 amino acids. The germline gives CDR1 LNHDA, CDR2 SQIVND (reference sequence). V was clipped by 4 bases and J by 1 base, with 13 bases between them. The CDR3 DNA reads TGTGCCAGTAGTACCGGGACACTTGATAACTATGGCTACACCTTC. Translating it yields CASSTGTLDNYGYTF.

DNA of the CDR3: TGTGCCAGCAGCTTAGACGCTCAGCCCCAGCATTTT. Amino acids: CASSLDAQPQHF. The J gene is TRBJ1-5, the V gene TRBV7-9; D is unresolved. V lost 1 base, J lost 6 bases, and 4 bases lay in between. The CDR3 has 12 residues. Germline values: CDR1 SEHNR, CDR2 FQNEAQ (reference sequence).

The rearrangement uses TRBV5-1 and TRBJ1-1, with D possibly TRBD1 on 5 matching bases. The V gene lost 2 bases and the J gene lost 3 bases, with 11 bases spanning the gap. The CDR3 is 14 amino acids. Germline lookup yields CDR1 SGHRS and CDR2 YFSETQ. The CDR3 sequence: CASSFSGTYTEAFF. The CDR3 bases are TGCGCCAGCAGCTTCTCCGGGACTTACACTGAAGCTTTCTTT.

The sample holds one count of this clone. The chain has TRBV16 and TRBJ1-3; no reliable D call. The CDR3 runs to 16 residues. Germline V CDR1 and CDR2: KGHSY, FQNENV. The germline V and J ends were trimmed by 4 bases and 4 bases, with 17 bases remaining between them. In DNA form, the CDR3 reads TGTGCCAGCAGCCCGCGTGCGAGGGTGGAAGGAAACACCATATATTTT. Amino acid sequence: CASSPRARVEGNTIYF.

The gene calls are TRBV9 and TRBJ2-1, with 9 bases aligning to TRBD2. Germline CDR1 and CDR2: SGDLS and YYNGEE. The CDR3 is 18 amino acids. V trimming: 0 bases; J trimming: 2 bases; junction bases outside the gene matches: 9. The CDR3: CASSVDFSGGPTYNEQFF. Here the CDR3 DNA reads TGTGCCAGCAGCGTAGATTTTAGCGGGGGTCCAACCTACAATGAGCAGTTCTTC.

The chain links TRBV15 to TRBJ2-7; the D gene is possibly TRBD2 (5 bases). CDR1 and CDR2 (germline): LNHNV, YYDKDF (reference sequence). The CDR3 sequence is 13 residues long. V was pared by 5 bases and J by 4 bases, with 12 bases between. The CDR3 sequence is CATSPPGWYEQYF. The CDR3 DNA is TGTGCCACCAGCCCACCGGGGTGGTACGAGCAGTACTTC.

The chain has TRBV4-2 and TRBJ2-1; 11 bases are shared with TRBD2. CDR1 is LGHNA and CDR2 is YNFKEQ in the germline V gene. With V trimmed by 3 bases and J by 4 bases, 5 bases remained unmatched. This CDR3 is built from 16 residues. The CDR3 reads CASSQPLAGAYNEQFF. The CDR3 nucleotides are TGTGCCAGCAGCCAGCCACTAGCGGGGGCTTACAATGAGCAGTTCTTC.

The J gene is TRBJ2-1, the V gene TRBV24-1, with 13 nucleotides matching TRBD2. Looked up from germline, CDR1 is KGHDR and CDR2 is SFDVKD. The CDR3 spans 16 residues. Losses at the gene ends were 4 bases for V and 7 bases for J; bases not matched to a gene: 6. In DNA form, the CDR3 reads TGTGCCACCAGTGACTACGGACTAGCGGGGGCGAATGAGCAGTTCTTC. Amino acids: CATSDYGLAGANEQFF.

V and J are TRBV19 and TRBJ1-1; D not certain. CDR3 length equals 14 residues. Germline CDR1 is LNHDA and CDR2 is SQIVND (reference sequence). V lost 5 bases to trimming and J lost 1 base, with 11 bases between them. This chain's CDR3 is CASSPLSENTEAFF. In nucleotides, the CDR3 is TGTGCCAGTAGTCCCTTGTCGGAGAACACTGAAGCTTTCTTT.

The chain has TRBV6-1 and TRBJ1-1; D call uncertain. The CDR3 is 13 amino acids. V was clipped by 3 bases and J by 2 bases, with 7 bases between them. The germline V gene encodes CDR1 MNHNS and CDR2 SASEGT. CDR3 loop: CASSEWVNTEAFF. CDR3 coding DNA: TGTGCCAGCAGTGAGTGGGTTAACACTGAAGCTTTCTTT.

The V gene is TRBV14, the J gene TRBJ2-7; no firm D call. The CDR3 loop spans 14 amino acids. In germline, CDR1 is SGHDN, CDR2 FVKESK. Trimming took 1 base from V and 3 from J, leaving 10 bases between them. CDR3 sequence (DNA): TGTGCCAGCAGCCAAGCCCTCTCCCACTACGAGCAGTACTTC. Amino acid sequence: CASSQALSHYEQYF.